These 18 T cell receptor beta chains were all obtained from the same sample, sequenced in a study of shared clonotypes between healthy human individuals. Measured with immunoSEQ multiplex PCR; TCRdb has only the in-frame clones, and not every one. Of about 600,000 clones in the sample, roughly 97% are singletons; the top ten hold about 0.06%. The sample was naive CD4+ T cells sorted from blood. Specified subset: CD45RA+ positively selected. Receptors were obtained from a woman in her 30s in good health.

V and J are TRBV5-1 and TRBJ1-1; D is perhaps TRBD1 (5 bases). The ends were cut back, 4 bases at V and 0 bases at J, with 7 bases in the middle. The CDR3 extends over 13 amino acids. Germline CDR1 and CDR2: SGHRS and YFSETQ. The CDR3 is CASSRDLNTEAFF. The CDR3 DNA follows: TGCGCCAGCAGCCGGGACCTGAACACTGAAGCTTTCTTT.

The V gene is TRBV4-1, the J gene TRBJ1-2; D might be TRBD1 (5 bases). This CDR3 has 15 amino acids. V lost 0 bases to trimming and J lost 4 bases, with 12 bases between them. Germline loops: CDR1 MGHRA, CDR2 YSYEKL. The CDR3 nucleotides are TGCGCCAGCAGCCAAGATTTCTCGGGACTCTATGGCTACACCTTC. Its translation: CASSQDFSGLYGYTF.

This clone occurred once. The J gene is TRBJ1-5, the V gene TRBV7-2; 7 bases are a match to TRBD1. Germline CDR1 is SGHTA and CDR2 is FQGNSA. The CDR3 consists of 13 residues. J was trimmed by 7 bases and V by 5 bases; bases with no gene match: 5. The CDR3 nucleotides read TGTGCCAGCAGCGCCACAGGGGACCAGCCCCAGCATTTT. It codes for CASSATGDQPQHF.

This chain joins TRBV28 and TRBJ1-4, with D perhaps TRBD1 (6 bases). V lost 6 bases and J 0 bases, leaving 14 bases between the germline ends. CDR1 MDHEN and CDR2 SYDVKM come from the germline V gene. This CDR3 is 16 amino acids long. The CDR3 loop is CASRQGKKATNEKLFF. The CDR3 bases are TGTGCCAGCAGACAGGGTAAGAAGGCAACTAATGAAAAACTGTTTTTT.

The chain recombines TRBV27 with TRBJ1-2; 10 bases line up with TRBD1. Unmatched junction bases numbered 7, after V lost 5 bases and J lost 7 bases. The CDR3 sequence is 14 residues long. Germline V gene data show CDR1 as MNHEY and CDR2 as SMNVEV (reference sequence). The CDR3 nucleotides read TGTGCCAGCAGTCCCGGGACAGGGGTGAGTGGCTACACCTTC. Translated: CASSPGTGVSGYTF.

The DNA for the CDR3 is TGCGCCAGCAGCAAGGATCCGGGACTAGCGCCTAAAAACTCCTACAATGAGCAGTTCTTC. It translates to CASSKDPGLAPKNSYNEQFF. The gene calls are TRBV4-1 and TRBJ2-1; 10 nucleotides match TRBD2. Germline CDR1 and CDR2: MGHRA and YSYEKL. The CDR3 covers 20 residues. Trimming removed 5 bases from V and 0 bases from J; junction bases left unmatched: 16.

The CDR3 loop reads CASKNPGGYGYTF. The DNA for the CDR3 is TGTGCCAGCAAAAACCCCGGGGGGTATGGCTACACCTTC. The chain is built from TRBV18 and TRBJ1-2; tentatively, D is TRBD1 (5 bases). The CDR3 runs to 13 residues. V lost 8 bases and J lost 5, with 15 bases in between. Germline V gene sequence: CDR1 KGHSH, CDR2 LQKENI.

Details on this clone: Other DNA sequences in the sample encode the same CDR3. CDR3 sequence (DNA): TGTGCCCTACAGGCGGGAAACACCATATATTTT. Translation: CALQAGNTIYF. The chain uses TRBV30 and TRBJ1-3; TRBD1 might be the D (5 bases). Germline CDR1 and CDR2: GTSNPN and SVGIG (reference sequence). V dropped 8 bases and J dropped 4 bases, with 9 bases sitting between them. The CDR3 covers 11 residues. The full variable domain, its missing parts supplied by reference TRBV30 and TRBJ1-3, is SQTIHQWPATLVQPVGSPLSLECTVEGTSNPNLYWYRQAAGRGLQLLFYSVGIGQISSEVPQNLSASRPQDRQFILSSKKLLLSDSGFYLCALQAGNTIYFGEGSWLTVV.

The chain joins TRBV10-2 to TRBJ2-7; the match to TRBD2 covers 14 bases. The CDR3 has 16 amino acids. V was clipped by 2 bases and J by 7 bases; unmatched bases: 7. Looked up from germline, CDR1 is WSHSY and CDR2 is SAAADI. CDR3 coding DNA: TGCGCCAGCAGTGAGGGAGGGACTAGCGGGAGTTCTGAGCAGTACTTC. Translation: CASSEGGTSGSSEQYF.

In nucleotides, the CDR3 is TGTGCCAGTAGTACGCAAGGACCACCATACGAGCAGTACTTC. Translated, it gives CASSTQGPPYEQYF. The rearrangement links TRBV19 to TRBJ2-7; D gene unclear. CDR1 is LNHDA, CDR2 SQIVND, per germline (reference sequence). This CDR3 is 14 amino acids long. Trimming took 4 bases from V and 4 from J, leaving 14 bases between them.

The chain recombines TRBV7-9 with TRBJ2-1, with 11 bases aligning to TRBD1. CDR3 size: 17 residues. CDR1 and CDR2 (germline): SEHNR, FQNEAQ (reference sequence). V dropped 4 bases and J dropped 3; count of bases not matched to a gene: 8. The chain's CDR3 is CASSSKTGTGGYNEQFF. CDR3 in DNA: TGTGCCAGCAGCTCGAAAACCGGGACAGGGGGCTACAATGAGCAGTTCTTC.

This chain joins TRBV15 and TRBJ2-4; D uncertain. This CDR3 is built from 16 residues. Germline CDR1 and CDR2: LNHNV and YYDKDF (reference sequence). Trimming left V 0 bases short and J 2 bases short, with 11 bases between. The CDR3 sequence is CATSREGIEPKNIQYF. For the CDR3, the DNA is TGTGCCACCAGCAGAGAGGGGATCGAACCCAAAAACATTCAGTACTTC.

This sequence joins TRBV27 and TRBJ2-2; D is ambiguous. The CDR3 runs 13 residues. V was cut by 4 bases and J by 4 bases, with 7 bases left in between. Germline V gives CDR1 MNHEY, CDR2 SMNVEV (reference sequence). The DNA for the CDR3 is TGTGCCAGCAGTTACAGTTTCACCGGGGAGCTGTTTTTT. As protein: CASSYSFTGELFF.

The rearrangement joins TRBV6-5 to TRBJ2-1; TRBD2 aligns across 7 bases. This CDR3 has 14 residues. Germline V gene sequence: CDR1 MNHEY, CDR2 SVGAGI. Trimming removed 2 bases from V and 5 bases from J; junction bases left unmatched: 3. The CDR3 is CASSYGRADNEQFF. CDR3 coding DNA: TGTGCCAGCAGTTACGGGAGGGCCGACAATGAGCAGTTCTTC.

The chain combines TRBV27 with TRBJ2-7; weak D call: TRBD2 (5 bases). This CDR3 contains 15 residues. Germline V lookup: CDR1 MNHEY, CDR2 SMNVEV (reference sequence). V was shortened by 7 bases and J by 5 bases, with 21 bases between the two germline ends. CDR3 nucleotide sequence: TGTGCCAGCAAACGAACGGGAATCCAGAGCAACGAGCAGTACTTC. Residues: CASKRTGIQSNEQYF.

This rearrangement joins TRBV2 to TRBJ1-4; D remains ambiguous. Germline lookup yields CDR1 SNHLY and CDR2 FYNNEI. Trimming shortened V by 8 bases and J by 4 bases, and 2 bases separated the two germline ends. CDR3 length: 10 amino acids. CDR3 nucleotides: TGTGCCAGCGGTAATGAAAAACTGTTTTTT. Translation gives CASGNEKLFF.

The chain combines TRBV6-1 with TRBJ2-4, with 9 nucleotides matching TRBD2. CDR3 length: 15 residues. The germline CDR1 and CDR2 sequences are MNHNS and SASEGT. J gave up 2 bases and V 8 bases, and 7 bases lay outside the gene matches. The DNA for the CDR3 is TGTGCCAGCCAAACTAGCGGGCCCTCCAAAAACATTCAGTACTTC. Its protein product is CASQTSGPSKNIQYF.

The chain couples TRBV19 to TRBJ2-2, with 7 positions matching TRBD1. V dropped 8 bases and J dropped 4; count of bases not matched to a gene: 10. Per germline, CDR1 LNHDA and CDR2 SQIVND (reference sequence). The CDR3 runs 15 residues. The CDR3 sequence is CASSHDRVGTGELFF. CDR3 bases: TGTGCCAGTTCACACGACAGGGTTGGCACCGGGGAGCTGTTTTTT.